The rows below give T cell receptor beta chains drawn from one sample of a study of circulating and synovial CD4+ cells in juvenile arthritis. Clones were sequenced by immunoSEQ multiplex PCR, and TCRdb holds only the in-frame ones, with some missing. The repertoire holds 30,000 to 40,000 clones, with 85% to 95% as singletons. Sequenced sample: CD4+ T cells from blood. The origin of the receptors is a human donor with juvenile idiopathic arthritis. The CDR3 runs from the conserved cysteine through the conserved F or W. D genes are given only for firm matches. Size is stated for part of the rows, as once, few or many counts, or as a class when the clone is expanded.

>TRBV29-1|.|TRBD2|TRBJ2-1
CSVGGTSGDSYNEQFF
TGCAGCGTTGGAGGGACTAGCGGGGATTCCTACAATGAGCAGTTCTTC
>TRBV27|.|TRBD1|TRBJ1-2
CASRQGQGNHYGYTF
TGTGCCAGCAGACAGGGACAGGGAAACCACTATGGCTACACCTTC
>TRBV5-4|.|TRBD1|TRBJ1-2
CASSLGQGSYGYTF
TGTGCCAGCAGCTTAGGACAGGGGAGCTATGGCTACACCTTC
>TRBV6-6|.|.|TRBJ2-3
CASSSGGTDTQYF
TGTGCCAGCAGTTCCGGGGGAACAGATACGCAGTATTTT
>TRBV2|.|.|TRBJ1-2
CASRETGIRYSYTF
TGTGCCAGCAGGGAAACAGGGATCCGGTATAGCTACACCTTC
>TRBV9|.|TRBD1|TRBJ1-1
CASSVASGGAGPNTEAFF
TGTGCCAGCAGCGTAGCGTCAGGGGGCGCAGGTCCGAACACTGAAGCTTTCTTT
>TRBV5-4|.|TRBD1|TRBJ2-2
CASRNTGTGGTGELFF
TGTGCCAGCAGGAATACCGGGACAGGGGGCACCGGGGAGCTGTTTTTT
>TRBV5-6|once|.|TRBJ2-3
CASSLGHYTDTQYF
TGTGCCAGCAGCTTGGGACATTACACAGATACGCAGTATTTT
>TRBV21-1|.|.|TRBJ2-5
CASTVKTGPQETQYF
TGTGCCAGCACCGTAAAAACAGGGCCCCAAGAGACCCAGTACTTC
>TRBV12-5|.|TRBD1|TRBJ1-2
CASGPGGRGYGYTF
TGTGCTAGTGGCCCAGGGGGCCGAGGCTATGGCTACACCTTC
>TRBV6-6|.|TRBD1|TRBJ1-2
CASSATGGSSYGYTF
TGTGCCAGCAGTGCGACAGGGGGTTCCTCCTATGGCTACACCTTC
>TRBV9|.|.|TRBJ1-6
CASSGLMGTTYNSPLHF
TGTGCCAGCAGCGGCCTTATGGGGACAACCTATAATTCCCCCCTCCACTTT
>TRBV6-4|once|TRBD1|TRBJ2-5
CASSWGQGETQYF
TGTGCCAGCAGTTGGGGACAGGGCGAGACCCAGTACTTC
>TRBV5-6|.|TRBD1|TRBJ1-6
CASSSSGQGRNSPLHF
TGTGCCAGCAGCTCATCAGGACAGGGACGAAATTCACCCCTCCACTTT